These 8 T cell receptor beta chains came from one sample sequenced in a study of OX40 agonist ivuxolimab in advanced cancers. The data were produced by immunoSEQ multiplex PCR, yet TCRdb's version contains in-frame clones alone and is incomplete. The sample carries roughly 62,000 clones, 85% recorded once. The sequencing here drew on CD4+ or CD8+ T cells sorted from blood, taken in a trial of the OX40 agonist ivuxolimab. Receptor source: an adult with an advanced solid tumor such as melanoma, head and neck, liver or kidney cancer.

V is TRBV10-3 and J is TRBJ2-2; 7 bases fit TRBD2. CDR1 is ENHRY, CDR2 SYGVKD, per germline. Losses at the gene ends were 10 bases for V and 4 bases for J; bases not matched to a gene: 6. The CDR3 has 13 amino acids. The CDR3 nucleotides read TGTGCCACGCGGGGGATCGGCACCGGGGAGCTGTTTTTT. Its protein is CATRGIGTGELFF.

The CDR3 here is CASSATGWGNTIYF. As DNA, the CDR3 is TGTGCCAGCAGTGCCACAGGCTGGGGAAACACCATATATTTT. This chain links TRBV6-1 with TRBJ1-3, with D perhaps matching TRBD1 (5 bases). The CDR3 is 14 residues long. Germline assignment: CDR1 MNHNS and CDR2 SASEGT. With 4 bases removed from V and 4 bases from J, the gap between germline ends came to 11 bases.

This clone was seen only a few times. CDR3 sequence: CASSTRDTRHPFDTQYF. CDR3 DNA: TGTGCCAGCAGTACTAGAGACACTAGACACCCGTTTGATACGCAGTATTTT. This chain connects TRBV2 to TRBJ2-3; the D gene is possibly TRBD2 (5 bases). CDR1 and CDR2 from the germline V gene are SNHLY and FYNNEI. CDR3 size: 17 residues. The germline V and J ends were trimmed by 5 bases and 6 bases, with 24 bases remaining between them.

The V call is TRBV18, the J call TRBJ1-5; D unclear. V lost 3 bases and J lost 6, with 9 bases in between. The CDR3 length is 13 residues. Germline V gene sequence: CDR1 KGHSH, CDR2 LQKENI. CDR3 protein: CASSPDRGQPQHF. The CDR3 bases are TGTGCCAGCTCACCGGACCGTGGTCAGCCCCAGCATTTT.

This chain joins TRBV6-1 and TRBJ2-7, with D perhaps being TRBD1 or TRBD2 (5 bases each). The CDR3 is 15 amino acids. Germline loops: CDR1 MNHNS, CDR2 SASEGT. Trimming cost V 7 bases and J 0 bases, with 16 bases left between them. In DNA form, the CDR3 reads TGTGCCAGCACCAGCCTCTATGGGGGCTCCTACGAGCAGTACTTC. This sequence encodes CASTSLYGGSYEQYF.

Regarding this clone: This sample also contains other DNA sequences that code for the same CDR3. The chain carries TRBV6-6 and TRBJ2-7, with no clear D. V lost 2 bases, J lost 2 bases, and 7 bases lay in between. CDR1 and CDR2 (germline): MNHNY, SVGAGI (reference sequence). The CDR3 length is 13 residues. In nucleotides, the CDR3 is TGTGCCAGCAGTTACGGGTTGCCCTACGAGCAGTACTTC. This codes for CASSYGLPYEQYF.

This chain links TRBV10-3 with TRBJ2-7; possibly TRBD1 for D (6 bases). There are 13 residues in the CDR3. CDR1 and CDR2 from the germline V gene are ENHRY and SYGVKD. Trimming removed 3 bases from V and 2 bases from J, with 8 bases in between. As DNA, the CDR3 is TGTGCCATCAGTGACCAGGGGCCCTACGAGCAGTACTTC. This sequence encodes CAISDQGPYEQYF.

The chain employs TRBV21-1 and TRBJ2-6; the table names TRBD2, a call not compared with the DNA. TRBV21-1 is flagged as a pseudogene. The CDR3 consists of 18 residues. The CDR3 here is CASSKVGLAGCGANVLTF. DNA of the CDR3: TGTGCCAGCAGCAAAGTGGGGCTAGCGGGATGTGGGGCCAACGTCCTGACTTTC.